What follows are 19 T cell receptor beta chains derived from one specimen sequenced in a study of siplizumab effects on memory and regulatory T cells. The table came from immunoSEQ multiplex PCR; TCRdb's copy has only in-frame clones and leaves some out. The sample yields tens of thousands of clones, around 90% seen once. Sequencing used Tregs sorted from blood. The receptors originated from a human donor in good health.

This chain connects TRBV28 to TRBJ1-5; 9 bases line up with TRBD1. Germline V gives CDR1 MDHEN, CDR2 SYDVKM. V dropped 6 bases and J dropped 8; count of bases not matched to a gene: 8. The CDR3 has 14 amino acids. CDR3 loop: CASSAGTGREPQHF. The CDR3, as DNA: TGTGCCAGCAGCGCGGGGACAGGGAGGGAGCCCCAGCATTTT.

In its sample, this clone was seen once. The rearrangement joins TRBV11-2 to TRBJ1-2, with D unresolved. This CDR3 has 15 residues. CDR1 and CDR2 (germline): SGHAT, FQNNGV. V was cut by 3 bases and J by 8 bases, with 19 bases left in between. CDR3 in amino acids: CASSFFGPPQAGYTF. Here the CDR3 DNA reads TGTGCCAGCAGCTTTTTCGGCCCCCCTCAGGCCGGCTACACCTTC. The whole variable domain, remainder taken from reference TRBV11-2 and TRBJ1-2, is EAGVAQSPRYKIIEKRQSVAFWCNPISGHATLYWYQQILGQGPKLLIQFQNNGVVDDSQLPKDRFSAERLKGVDSTLKIQPAKLEDSAVYLCASSFFGPPQAGYTFGSGTRLTVV.

The V and J genes are TRBV11-3 and TRBJ2-5, with 7 bases fitting TRBD2. The J segment lost 5 bases and the V segment lost 1 base, leaving 4 bases of the junction unmatched. Germline V CDR1 and CDR2: SGHNT, YENEEA. CDR3 size: 14 residues. CDR3 DNA: TGTGCCAGCAGCTTAGGCGGGAGTGGTGAGACCCAGTACTTC. Protein: CASSLGGSGETQYF.

This clone has a handful of counts. V usage is TRBV20-1 and J usage is TRBJ1-1; 8 bases agree with TRBD1. This CDR3 spans 11 amino acids. CDR1 is DFQATT and CDR2 is SNEGSKA in the germline V gene (reference sequence). V lost 3 bases and J lost 10; bases outside the gene matches: 4. DNA for the CDR3: TGCAGTGCTAGGGGGACAGGCGGAGCTTTCTTT. Its translation is CSARGTGGAFF.

The rearrangement links TRBV7-2 to TRBJ2-1; D might be TRBD2 (6 bases). The CDR3 is 14 residues long. Deletions cut 5 bases from V and 10 bases from J, with 18 bases between. The germline gives CDR1 SGHTA, CDR2 FQGNSA. The CDR3 DNA reads TGTGCCAGCAGCCCGAGACTAGAAGGCGGGGAGCAGTTCTTC. Protein: CASSPRLEGGEQFF.

J is TRBJ1-6 and V is TRBV28; 10 nucleotides match TRBD1. V was pared by 5 bases and J by 5 bases, with 9 bases of the junction left unmatched. The CDR3 loop spans 17 amino acids. CDR1 and CDR2 (germline): MDHEN, SYDVKM. The CDR3 protein is CASSIRTGGWNNSPLHF. For the CDR3, the DNA is TGTGCCAGCAGTATACGGACAGGGGGATGGAATAATTCACCCCTCCACTTT.

The chain recombines TRBV6-5 with TRBJ1-1, with D uncertain. Germline V gene lookup returns CDR1 MNHEY and CDR2 SVGAGI. Trimming shortened V by 8 bases and J by 0 bases, and 13 bases separated the two germline ends. This CDR3 region has 14 residues. The CDR3 DNA is TGTGCCAGCCATAAGTGGGCAATGAACACTGAAGCTTTCTTT. It encodes CASHKWAMNTEAFF.

A single count supports this clone. The chain is built from TRBV6-5 and TRBJ1-2; D is unclear. Per germline, CDR1 MNHEY and CDR2 SVGAGI. Deletions cut 5 bases from V and 5 bases from J, with 9 bases between. The CDR3 has 12 residues. CDR3 sequence: CASSNTLYGYTF. The DNA of the CDR3 is TGTGCCAGCAGTAACACCCTATATGGCTACACCTTC.

This chain uses TRBV19 with TRBJ2-4; D gene ambiguous. The CDR3 sequence is 12 residues long. Germline V lookup: CDR1 LNHDA, CDR2 SQIVND (reference sequence). V gave up 1 base and J gave up 9 bases, with 7 bases separating them. The CDR3 is CASSIVGGIQYF. The CDR3 nucleotides are TGTGCCAGTAGTATAGTCGGCGGCATTCAGTACTTC.

The chain links TRBV19 to TRBJ2-7; tentative D call: TRBD1 (5 bases). Germline V lookup: CDR1 LNHDA, CDR2 SQIVND (reference sequence). This CDR3 comprises 16 residues. V shed 5 bases and J shed 4 bases, with 21 bases lying between them. The CDR3 loop is CASSWLGTRGQYEQYF. As DNA, the CDR3 is TGTGCCAGTAGTTGGCTGGGCACAAGGGGCCAATACGAGCAGTACTTC.

The rearrangement uses TRBV6-5 and TRBJ2-1, with TRBD2 matching over 12 bases. J lost 4 bases, V lost 6 bases, and 4 bases had no gene match. The germline V gene has CDR1 MNHEY and CDR2 SVGAGI. This CDR3 comprises 15 residues. The DNA for the CDR3 is TGTGCCAGCAGCCAAACTAGCGGGAGGTACAATGAGCAGTTCTTC. Encoded protein: CASSQTSGRYNEQFF.

This clone was seen once. The chain couples TRBV18 to TRBJ1-1; no clear D. This CDR3 has 14 residues. Between the trimmed V and J ends, which lost 3 bases and 0 bases, there was a span of 8 bases. CDR1 is KGHSH and CDR2 is LQKENI in the germline V gene. CDR3 nucleotides: TGTGCCAGCTCACCGGGAACTATGAACACTGAAGCTTTCTTT. Translating it yields CASSPGTMNTEAFF.

The gene calls are TRBV4-2 and TRBJ1-2, with D hard to call. Looked up from germline, CDR1 is LGHNA and CDR2 is YNFKEQ. There are 13 residues in the CDR3. Trimming stripped 1 base from V and 8 bases from J, with 11 bases between. The CDR3 is CASSQGRGEGYTF. The CDR3 DNA sequence: TGTGCCAGCAGCCAAGGCCGGGGTGAAGGCTACACCTTC.

DNA of the CDR3: TGTGCCAGCACCAAATATCCGGGACTTAATGACAATGAGCAGTTCTTC. This sequence encodes CASTKYPGLNDNEQFF. This rearrangement joins TRBV9 to TRBJ2-1; a possible D gene is TRBD2 (6 bases). Per the germline V gene, CDR1 is SGDLS and CDR2 is YYNGEE. This CDR3 region has 16 residues. The V end lost 6 bases, the J end lost 5 bases, and 21 bases lay between the germline ends.

CDR3 amino acids: CAISEKETQYF. The CDR3 nucleotides are TGTGCCATCAGTGAAAAAGAGACCCAGTACTTC. This rearrangement joins TRBV10-3 to TRBJ2-5; D ambiguous. Per the germline V gene, CDR1 is ENHRY and CDR2 is SYGVKD. V dropped 3 bases and J dropped 3 bases, with 2 bases sitting between them. The CDR3 has 11 amino acids.

This clone was recorded only once. The chain has TRBV28 and TRBJ1-4, with 12 bases lining up with TRBD1. V shed 5 bases and J 8 bases; nucleotides not matched to a gene: 6. The CDR3 has 15 residues. Germline-derived CDR1 and CDR2 are MDHEN and SYDVKM. CDR3 in DNA: TGTGCCAGCAGTACGGGACAGGGGGCGAGGGAAAAACTGTTTTTT. Encoded protein: CASSTGQGAREKLFF.

This chain connects TRBV28 to TRBJ1-1; D possibly corresponds to TRBD1 (5 bases). The CDR3 is 14 amino acids. The V end lost 5 bases, the J end lost 7 bases, and 17 bases lay between the germline ends. Germline CDR1 and CDR2: MDHEN and SYDVKM. The CDR3 DNA reads as TGTGCCAGCAGTCCCCCCGGGACCGGCAGTGAAGCTTTCTTT. It translates to CASSPPGTGSEAFF.

CDR3 sequence (DNA): TGTGCCAGCAGCGGCCTGGGGACCTACGAGCAGTACTTC. Amino acids: CASSGLGTYEQYF. V and J are TRBV7-2 and TRBJ2-5; D gene uncertain. The J call may be wrong; the DNA end is better matched by TRBJ2-7. The CDR3 length is 13 residues. CDR1 is SGHTA and CDR2 is FQGNSA in the germline V gene.

This CDR3 reads CASSPAQASEQYF. The CDR3 nucleotides read TGTGCCAGCAGCCCCGCCCAGGCGAGCGAGCAGTACTTC. The V gene is TRBV11-1, the J gene TRBJ2-5; D is undetermined. The J call is in doubt because the DNA end fits TRBJ2-7 better. The CDR3 consists of 13 residues. Germline-derived CDR1 and CDR2 are SGHAT and FQDESV (reference sequence).